This entry lists 2 T cell receptor beta chains sequenced from one sample in a study of monozygotic twins with inflammatory bowel disease. TCRdb reprocessed the 5' RACE reads and stores each CDR3 protein as one record, lacking DNA. This sample carries roughly 200,000 distinct CDR3 sequences, with 1.5% to 2% going to the ten biggest clones. The sequenced sample consisted of blood. These receptors were collected from a human donor with ulcerative colitis or Crohn's disease, or a healthy co-twin of an affected twin (not recorded which).

J is TRBJ2-2 and V is TRBV18; the TCRdb D gene call, TRBD2, has no DNA to confirm it. Per germline, CDR1 KGHSH and CDR2 LQKENI. This CDR3 is 16 amino acids long. The CDR3 sequence is CASSPAEVGLAGELFF.

The gene calls are TRBV6-5 and TRBJ2-1; TCRdb proposes TRBD2, but this gene call is untestable without DNA. Germline V gene data show CDR1 as MNHEY and CDR2 as SVGAGI. The CDR3 spans 17 residues. The CDR3 loop reads CASSYLISGGARNEQFF.